Listed below are T cell receptor beta chains from one sample, sequenced in a study of technical replicates of blood from several donors. TCRdb keeps only in-frame clones here, not all; method: immunoSEQ multiplex PCR. Counted here are 85,000 to 100,000 clones, 95% occurring once; the ten biggest clones make up more than 0.2%. Sequencing input: T cells isolated from PBMCs. These receptors originate from a human donor in good health. Each CDR3 is given with its conserved first and last residue. A D gene is named only where the DNA matches it firmly. Clone size appears in some rows only: once, few, many, or a class for an expanded clone.

.,TRBJ1-2,.,TRBV5-4,CASRETGLGYTF,TGTGCCAGCAGAGAAACGGGTTTAGGCTACACCTTC
TRBD2,TRBJ2-1,.,TRBV6-6,CASSWSLANYNEQFF,TGTGCCAGCAGTTGGTCACTAGCGAACTACAATGAGCAGTTCTTC
TRBD2,TRBJ2-1,.,TRBV2,CASRLAGINEQFF,TGTGCCAGCCGGCTAGCGGGAATCAATGAGCAGTTCTTC
TRBD2,TRBJ2-1,.,TRBV27,CASSMTSAYNEQFF,TGTGCCAGCAGTATGACTAGCGCCTATAATGAGCAGTTCTTC
TRBD1,TRBJ1-1,.,TRBV2,CASRTGLGTNTEAFF,TGTGCCAGCAGGACAGGGCTCGGAACGAACACTGAAGCTTTCTTT
TRBD1,TRBJ2-7,.,TRBV10-1,CASSNRGHSSYEQYF,TGCGCCAGCAGTAACAGGGGCCATAGCTCCTACGAGCAGTACTTC
TRBD2,TRBJ2-1,.,TRBV28,CASSLYLAGEKDEQFF,TGTGCCAGCAGTTTATACTTAGCGGGAGAGAAGGATGAGCAGTTCTTC
.,TRBJ1-1,.,TRBV6-5,CASSRQRGTEAFF,TGTGCCAGCAGTCGGCAAAGAGGCACTGAAGCTTTCTTT
TRBD1,TRBJ2-3,.,TRBV28,CASIRTGLTDTQYF,TGTGCCAGCATCAGGACAGGTTTGACAGATACGCAGTATTTT
TRBD2,TRBJ2-1,.,TRBV10-1,CASSGSGSLNEQFF,TGCGCCAGCAGTGGTAGCGGGAGTTTGAATGAGCAGTTCTTC
TRBD1,TRBJ1-3,.,TRBV11-2,CASSLVKQTGAAGNTIYF,TGTGCCAGCAGCTTAGTTAAACAGACAGGGGCTGCTGGAAACACCATATATTTT
TRBD2,TRBJ2-2,.,TRBV28,CASSTRALTSGAANTGELFF,TGTGCCAGCAGCACCCGAGCCTTGACTAGCGGGGCAGCGAACACCGGGGAGCTGTTTTTT
TRBD1,TRBJ2-7,.,TRBV18,CASSPPRQGSYEQYF,TGTGCCAGCTCACCTCCGCGACAGGGGTCCTACGAGCAGTACTTC
TRBD1,TRBJ1-2,.,TRBV6-5,CASSAAGTDSVF,TGTGCCAGCAGTGCAGCCGGGACAGATTCCGTTTTC
.,TRBJ2-5,.,TRBV5-4,CASSFTSSGTQYF,TGTGCCAGCAGCTTTACTAGCAGCGGGACCCAGTACTTC
TRBD1,TRBJ1-1,.,TRBV30,CAYDRGFGFTEAFF,TGTGCCTATGACAGGGGTTTTGGGTTCACTGAAGCTTTCTTT
.,TRBJ2-7,once,TRBV11-3,CASSLDLGLQRF,TGTGCCAGCAGCTTAGATCTGGGGCTCCAGCGCTTC
.,TRBJ2-7,.,TRBV28,CASNFGVNEQYF,TGTGCCAGCAATTTCGGAGTTAACGAGCAGTACTTC
TRBD1,TRBJ1-2,once,TRBV19,CASSRDRLGPNYGYTF,TGTGCCAGTAGTAGGGACAGGTTAGGCCCTAACTATGGCTACACCTTC
TRBD1,TRBJ1-5,.,TRBV6-1,CASSYDRGIGQPQHF,TGTGCCAGCAGCTACGACAGGGGAATTGGTCAGCCCCAGCATTTT
.,TRBJ2-7,.,TRBV25-1,CASSAGGLGTYEQYF,TGTGCCAGCAGTGCCGGGGGGCTGGGGACCTACGAGCAGTACTTC
TRBD2,TRBJ2-3,.,TRBV5-1,CASSLGLAGDTDTQYF,TGCGCCAGCAGCTTGGGCCTAGCGGGGGATACAGATACGCAGTATTTT
TRBD1,TRBJ2-3,.,TRBV9,CASSVAGQGTDTQYF,TGTGCCAGCAGCGTAGCTGGACAGGGAACAGATACGCAGTATTTT
.,TRBJ2-1,.,TRBV27,CASSLTGNEQFF,TGTGCCAGCAGTTTAACAGGTAATGAGCAGTTCTTC